A single T cell receptor beta chain is shown here with its context. The record originates from a study of T cell responses to AZD1222 COVID-19 vaccine. The method was immunoSEQ multiplex PCR; TCRdb's version includes in-frame clones alone and lacks a portion of them. The sample gives about 120,000 clones, 92% of which show up once; 11% to 15% is in the top ten. CDR3 length: 15 amino acids. Between the trimmed V and J ends, which lost 3 bases and 3 bases, there was a span of 14 bases. Germline V lookup: CDR1 LNHDA, CDR2 SQIVND (reference sequence). This clonotype originated in an adult in good health. The sequencing here drew on peripheral blood, taken on day 0 of AZD1222 vaccination. This chain joins TRBV19 and TRBJ1-1; possible D gene TRBD1, 5 bases. The CDR3 reads CASSIRALGDTEAFF. CDR3 DNA: TGTGCCAGTAGTATCAGGGCCCTTGGGGACACTGAAGCTTTCTTT.